The 21 T cell receptor beta chains reported below all come from one sample, sequenced in a study of vaccination and CD4 T cells after COVID-19. Their specific antigens are unknown. Treatment given: roughly 11-day PBMC culture with coronavirus spike peptide pools or control peptides (ViraFEST assay). At the Johns Hopkins FTIC core, DNA taken from cultured CD4+ T cells was sequenced by way of the Oncomine TCR Beta short-read assay. TCRdb passed the PCR reads through MiXCR, listing each CDR3 protein once. The sample carries 9,500 to 15,000 distinct CDR3 sequences, less than 40% recorded once. The sample taken for sequencing was cultured CD4+ T cells from blood. Every receptor here comes from a human donor with COVID-19.

The chain carries TRBV11-2 and TRBJ2-7; TRBD2 is a possible D gene (6 bases). The CDR3 has 15 residues. V was pared by 1 base and J by 3 bases, with 13 bases between. Looked up from germline, CDR1 is SGHAT and CDR2 is FQNNGV. The DNA for the CDR3 is TGTGCCAGCAGCTTAGTGGAGGGTCTGGTCTACGAGCAGTACTTC. Its protein is CASSLVEGLVYEQYF.

The chain is built from TRBV19 and TRBJ2-5, with a weak D call TRBD1 (6 bases). The CDR3 runs to 13 residues. Germline V gene sequence: CDR1 LNHDA, CDR2 SQIVND (reference sequence). V lost 10 bases, J lost 5 bases, and 17 bases lay in between. CDR3 sequence (DNA): TGTGCCACCTCGACAGGTATTGAGGAGACCCAGTACTTC. As protein: CATSTGIEETQYF.

In its sample, this clonotype was seen a few times. The gene calls are TRBV7-3 and TRBJ2-3; D possibly corresponds to TRBD2 (5 bases). Deletions cut 3 bases from V and 5 bases from J, with 6 bases between. CDR3 length: 12 amino acids. The germline V gene has CDR1 SGHTA and CDR2 FQGTGA. The chain's CDR3 is CASSFEGDTQYF. CDR3 nucleotides: TGTGCCAGCAGCTTCGAGGGAGATACGCAGTATTTT.

The chain couples TRBV10-3 to TRBJ2-3, with a possible D match to TRBD1 (6 bases). Trimming shortened V by 0 bases and J by 5 bases, and 15 bases separated the two germline ends. The CDR3 sequence is 16 residues long. The germline gives CDR1 ENHRY, CDR2 SYGVKD. The CDR3 spells CAISESAGAAGDTQYF. As DNA, the CDR3 is TGTGCCATCAGTGAGTCCGCAGGGGCCGCCGGAGATACGCAGTATTTT.

The chain links TRBV30 to TRBJ2-3, with D perhaps matching TRBD2 (6 bases). Trimming took 4 bases from V and 5 from J, leaving 19 bases between them. The CDR3 totals 15 residues. Germline CDR1 and CDR2: GTSNPN and SVGIG (reference sequence). CDR3 in DNA: TGTGCCTGGACGCGGGGAAGCCGAACGGAAGATACGCAGTATTTT. Encoded protein: CAWTRGSRTEDTQYF.

This chain's CDR3 is CASKQPGRLGYTDTQYF. DNA for the CDR3: TGTGCCAGCAAACAACCCGGGAGGCTCGGCTACACAGATACGCAGTATTTT. This chain links TRBV28 with TRBJ2-3, with TRBD2 matching 7 bases. CDR3 length: 17 amino acids. CDR1 is MDHEN, CDR2 SYDVKM, per germline. J was trimmed by 2 bases and V by 7 bases; bases with no gene match: 15.

V and J are TRBV27 and TRBJ2-7; 11 bases are a match to TRBD1. J was trimmed by 6 bases and V by 4 bases; bases with no gene match: 11. Germline V CDR1 and CDR2: MNHEY, SMNVEV (reference sequence). CDR3 length: 16 amino acids. CDR3 sequence: CASSSRTGQGVAEQYF. The CDR3 region has the DNA TGTGCCAGCAGTTCCCGAACGGGACAGGGGGTAGCCGAGCAGTACTTC.

This clonotype has only a few counts. The V call is TRBV19, the J call TRBJ1-5; tentative D call: TRBD1 (6 bases). There are 15 residues in the CDR3. CDR1 is LNHDA, CDR2 SQIVND, per germline (reference sequence). The V gene lost 7 bases and the J gene lost 0 bases, with 13 bases spanning the gap. This CDR3 reads CASKGGPNSNQPQHF. DNA for the CDR3: TGTGCCAGTAAGGGGGGCCCGAATAGCAATCAGCCCCAGCATTTT. Supplemented by reference TRBV19 and TRBJ1-5, the full variable domain reads DGGITQSPKYLFRKEGQNVTLSCEQNLNHDAMYWYRQDPGQGLRLIYYSQIVNDFQKGDIAEGYSVSREKKESFPLTVTSAQKNPTAFYLCASKGGPNSNQPQHFGDGTRLSIL.

This clonotype was detected a few times. The rearrangement joins TRBV7-2 to TRBJ2-3; unclear D gene. Germline V gene sequence: CDR1 SGHTA, CDR2 FQGNSA. Trimming pared 1 base from V and 0 bases from J, leaving 8 bases between. The CDR3 contains 15 residues. The CDR3 is CASSLGGTSTDTQYF. DNA of the CDR3: TGTGCCAGCAGCTTAGGTGGAACTAGCACAGATACGCAGTATTTT.

This rearrangement joins TRBV20-1 to TRBJ2-3; D unclear. V lost 6 bases and J 4 bases, leaving 14 bases between the germline ends. In germline, CDR1 is DFQATT, CDR2 SNEGSKA (reference sequence). The CDR3 runs 13 residues. The CDR3 sequence is CSAPSGGPDTQYF. Here the CDR3 DNA reads TGCAGTGCCCCCTCGGGTGGGCCAGATACGCAGTATTTT.

The chain joins TRBV12-3 or TRBV12-4 to TRBJ2-5, with D tentatively TRBD1 (6 bases). The V and J ends lost 5 bases and 1 base respectively, with 20 bases between them. The CDR3 loop spans 17 amino acids. The CDR3 is CASSPVTGRPTQETQYF. The DNA for the CDR3 is TGTGCCAGCAGTCCCGTGACAGGTCGACCAACCCAAGAGACCCAGTACTTC.

The chain couples TRBV29-1 to TRBJ1-4; no reliable D call. Germline V CDR1 and CDR2: SQVTM, ANQGSEA. Between the trimmed V and J ends, which lost 8 bases and 10 bases, there was a span of 20 bases. The CDR3 is 13 residues long. CDR3 protein: CSIRAPGVGKLFF. CDR3 nucleotide sequence: TGCAGCATTAGGGCCCCCGGGGTAGGAAAACTGTTTTTT.

With regard to this clonotype: Without the conserved terminal phenylalanine or tryptophan, this CDR3 likely stems from a read error. The chain is built from TRBV5-3 and TRBJ2-7; no firm D call. TRBV5-3 is noted as an ORF with a role that remains uncertain. The CDR3 length is 12 residues. Trimming shortened V by 4 bases and J by 6 bases, and 11 bases separated the two germline ends. CDR3 coding DNA: TGTGCCAGAAGCCCCCGTGGACGCGAGCAGTACTCC. Protein product: CARSPRGREQYS.

The chain is built from TRBV18 and TRBJ2-7; D gene unclear. The V gene lost 2 bases and the J gene lost 5 bases, with 10 bases spanning the gap. Germline CDR1 reads KGHSH; CDR2 reads LQKENI. This CDR3 has 13 amino acids. The CDR3 region is CASSPYSFDEQYF. The CDR3 nucleotides read TGTGCCAGCTCACCATACAGTTTCGACGAGCAGTACTTC. Filled out from reference TRBV18 and TRBJ2-7, the complete variable domain reads NAGVMQNPRHLVRRRGQEARLRCSPMKGHSHVYWYRQLPEEGLKFMVYLQKENIIDESGMPKERFSAEFPKEGPSILRIQQVVRGDSAAYFCASSPYSFDEQYFGPGTRLTVT.

The rearrangement links TRBV6-1 to TRBJ1-1, with unresolved D. This CDR3 contains 13 residues. The V and J ends lost 2 bases and 2 bases respectively, with 6 bases between them. CDR1 MNHNS and CDR2 SASEGT come from the germline V gene. The CDR3 sequence is CASSESGNTEAFF. The CDR3, as DNA: TGTGCCAGCAGTGAATCCGGAAACACTGAAGCTTTCTTT.

V gene TRBV2 combines with J gene TRBJ2-7, with 7 nucleotides matching TRBD2. The CDR3 runs 15 residues. Looked up from germline, CDR1 is SNHLY and CDR2 is FYNNEI. Trimming removed 5 bases from V and 3 bases from J; junction bases left unmatched: 10. CDR3 nucleotide sequence: TGTGCCAGCAGTTCCTACACCGGGACTAACTACGAGCAGTACTTC. It translates to CASSSYTGTNYEQYF. The variable domain in full, completed from reference TRBV2 and TRBJ2-7, reads EPEVTQTPSHQVTQMGQEVILRCVPISNHLYFYWYRQILGQKVEFLVSFYNNEISEKSEIFDDQFSVERPDGSNFTLKIRSTKLEDSAMYFCASSSYTGTNYEQYFGPGTRLTVT.

This clonotype appeared a few times. The rearrangement links TRBV6-1 to TRBJ2-5, with a possible D match to TRBD2 (7 bases). The CDR3 consists of 16 residues. V dropped 6 bases and J dropped 5 bases, with 22 bases sitting between them. CDR1 and CDR2 from the germline V gene are MNHNS and SASEGT. The CDR3 loop is CASSRASGGLGETQYF. CDR3 sequence (DNA): TGTGCCAGCAGCCGCGCCTCGGGGGGCCTAGGCGAGACCCAGTACTTC.

This clonotype was counted only a few times. The chain is built from TRBV6-5 and TRBJ1-3; tentative D call: TRBD1 (5 bases). There are 13 residues in the CDR3. CDR1 MNHEY and CDR2 SVGAGI come from the germline V gene. V was shortened by 4 bases and J by 5 bases, with 9 bases between the two germline ends. This chain's CDR3 is CASSWDPRNTIYF. Written as DNA, the CDR3 is TGTGCCAGCAGTTGGGACCCCCGAAACACCATATATTTT.

This clonotype has just a few counts. This chain connects TRBV24-1 to TRBJ2-5; a weak D match, TRBD2 (6 bases). The CDR3 has 13 amino acids. The germline V gene encodes CDR1 KGHDR and CDR2 SFDVKD. V was pared by 5 bases and J by 4 bases, with 10 bases between. CDR3 nucleotide sequence: TGTGCCACCAGTGTTCCGGGAGCAGAGACCCAGTACTTC. Amino acids: CATSVPGAETQYF.

The genes are TRBV19 and TRBJ2-3, with 8 bases aligning to TRBD1. This CDR3 comprises 17 residues. CDR1 is LNHDA, CDR2 SQIVND, per germline (reference sequence). With V trimmed by 3 bases and J by 4 bases, 12 bases remained unmatched. The CDR3 region has the DNA TGTGCCAGTAGTATGCAAGTCGCACAGGGGGGCTCAGATACGCAGTATTTT. This encodes CASSMQVAQGGSDTQYF.

This clonotype came up a few times. The J gene is TRBJ2-3, the V gene TRBV27; possibly TRBD1 or TRBD2 for D (5 bases each). Trimming left V 0 bases short and J 0 bases short, with 10 bases between. CDR1 and CDR2 from the germline V gene are MNHEY and SMNVEV (reference sequence). This CDR3 contains 16 residues. The CDR3 nucleotides read TGTGCCAGCAGTTTATCAGGGACCACTAGCACAGATACGCAGTATTTT. Amino acids: CASSLSGTTSTDTQYF.